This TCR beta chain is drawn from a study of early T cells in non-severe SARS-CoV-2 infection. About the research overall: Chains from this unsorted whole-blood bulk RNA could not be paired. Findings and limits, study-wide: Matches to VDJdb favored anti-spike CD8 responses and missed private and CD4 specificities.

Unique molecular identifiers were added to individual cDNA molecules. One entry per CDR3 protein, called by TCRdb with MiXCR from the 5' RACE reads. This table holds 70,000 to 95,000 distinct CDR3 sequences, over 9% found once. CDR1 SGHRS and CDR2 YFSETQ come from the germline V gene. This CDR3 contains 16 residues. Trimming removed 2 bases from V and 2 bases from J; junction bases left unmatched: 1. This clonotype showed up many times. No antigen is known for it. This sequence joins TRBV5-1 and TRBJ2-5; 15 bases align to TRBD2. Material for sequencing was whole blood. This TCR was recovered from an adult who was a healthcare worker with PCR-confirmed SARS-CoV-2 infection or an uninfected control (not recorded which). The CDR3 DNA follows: TGCGCCAGCAGCTTCGGGACTAGCGGGGGGCAAGAGACCCAGTACTTC. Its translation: CASSFGTSGGQETQYF.